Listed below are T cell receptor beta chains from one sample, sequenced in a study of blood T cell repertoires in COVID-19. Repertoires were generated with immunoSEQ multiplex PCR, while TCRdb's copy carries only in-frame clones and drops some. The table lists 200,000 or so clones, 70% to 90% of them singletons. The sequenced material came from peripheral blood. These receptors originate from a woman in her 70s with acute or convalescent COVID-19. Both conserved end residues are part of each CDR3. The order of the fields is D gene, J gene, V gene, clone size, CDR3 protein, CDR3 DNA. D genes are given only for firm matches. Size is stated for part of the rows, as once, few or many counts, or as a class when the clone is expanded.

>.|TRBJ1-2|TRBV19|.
CASSIQVDYGYTF
TGTGCCAGTAGTATACAGGTGGACTATGGCTACACCTTC
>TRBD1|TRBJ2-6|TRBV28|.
CASSQDRGRGGANVLTF
TGTGCCAGCAGTCAGGACAGGGGGCGAGGTGGGGCCAACGTCCTGACTTTC
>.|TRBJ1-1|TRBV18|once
CASSLQDTNTEAFF
TGTGCCAGCTCCCTACAAGACACGAACACTGAAGCTTTCTTT
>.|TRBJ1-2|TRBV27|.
CASSFQGPYGYTF
TGTGCCAGCAGTTTTCAGGGTCCCTATGGCTACACCTTC
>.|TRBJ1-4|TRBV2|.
CASRPNWGGEKLFF
TGTGCCAGCAGACCTAATTGGGGGGGTGAAAAACTGTTTTTT
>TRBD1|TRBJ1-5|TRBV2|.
CASGRETGGNQPQHF
TGTGCCAGCGGCCGTGAGACAGGGGGCAATCAGCCCCAGCATTTT
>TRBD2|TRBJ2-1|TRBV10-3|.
CAISESRLAGDNEQFF
TGTGCCATCAGTGAGTCGCGACTAGCGGGAGACAATGAGCAGTTCTTC
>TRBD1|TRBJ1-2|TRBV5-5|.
CASSTLQGGDYGYTF
TGTGCCAGCAGCACCTTACAGGGGGGGGACTATGGCTACACCTTC
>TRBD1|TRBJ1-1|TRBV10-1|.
CASNRDRGLMDTEAFF
TGCGCCAGCAATCGGGACAGGGGGTTAATGGACACTGAAGCTTTCTTT
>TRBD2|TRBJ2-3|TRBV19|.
CASSISGSYTDTQYF
TGTGCCAGTAGTATTAGCGGGAGCTACACAGATACGCAGTATTTT
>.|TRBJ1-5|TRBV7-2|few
CASSSQGLNQPQHF
TGTGCCAGCAGTTCCCAGGGACTCAATCAGCCCCAGCATTTT
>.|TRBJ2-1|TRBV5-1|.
CASSLSPGNNEQFF
TGCGCCAGCAGCTTGTCCCCCGGGAACAATGAGCAGTTCTTC
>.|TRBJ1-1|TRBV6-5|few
CATRRQEWNTEAFF
TGTGCCACCCGACGACAAGAATGGAACACTGAAGCTTTCTTT
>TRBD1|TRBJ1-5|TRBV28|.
CASSYRGLRYSNQPQHF
TGTGCCAGCAGTTACAGGGGTCTCCGTTATAGCAATCAGCCCCAGCATTTT
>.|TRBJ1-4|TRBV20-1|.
CSASRPEEKLFF
TGCAGTGCTAGTAGGCCGGAGGAAAAACTGTTTTTT
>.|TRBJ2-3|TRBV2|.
CASSGWGRRTDTQYF
TGTGCCAGCAGTGGGTGGGGCAGGCGCACAGATACGCAGTATTTT
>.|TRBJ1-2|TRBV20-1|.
CSASPGEANYGYTF
TGCAGTGCTAGTCCCGGGGAGGCTAACTATGGCTACACCTTC
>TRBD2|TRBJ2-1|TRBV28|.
CASRPTSGREDEQFF
TGTGCCAGCAGGCCTACTAGCGGGAGGGAGGATGAGCAGTTCTTC
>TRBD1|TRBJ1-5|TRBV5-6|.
CASSLAGTGGHQPQHF
TGTGCCAGCAGCTTGGCCGGGACAGGGGGGCATCAGCCCCAGCATTTT
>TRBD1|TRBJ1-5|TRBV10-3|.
CAISGDSPNQPQHF
TGTGCCATCAGTGGGGACAGTCCCAATCAGCCCCAGCATTTT
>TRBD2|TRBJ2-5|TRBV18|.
CASSPGLAGAEETQYF
TGTGCCAGCTCACCAGGACTAGCGGGGGCTGAAGAGACCCAGTACTTC
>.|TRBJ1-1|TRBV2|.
CASTGVNTEAFF
TGTGCCAGCACAGGGGTGAACACTGAAGCTTTCTTT
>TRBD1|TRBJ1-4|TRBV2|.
CASIFEGQGLATNEKLFF
TGTGCCAGCATTTTCGAGGGACAGGGGCTTGCAACTAATGAAAAACTGTTTTTT
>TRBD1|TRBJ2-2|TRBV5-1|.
CASSLVQGANGELFF
TGCGCCAGCAGCTTGGTGCAGGGGGCCAACGGGGAGCTGTTTTTT
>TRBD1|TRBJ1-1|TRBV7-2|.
CASSLPTGWATEAFF
TGTGCCAGCAGCTTACCGACAGGGTGGGCGACTGAAGCTTTCTTT
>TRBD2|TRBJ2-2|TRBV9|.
CASSVAGGPPTNTGELFF
TGTGCCAGCAGCGTAGCGGGAGGGCCTCCAACGAACACCGGGGAGCTGTTTTTT
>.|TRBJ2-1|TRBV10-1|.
CASSEGAGGYNEQFF
TGCGCCAGCAGTGAGGGGGCAGGGGGGTACAATGAGCAGTTCTTC
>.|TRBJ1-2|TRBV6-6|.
CATSGRGSYGYTF
TGTGCCACTTCGGGACGGGGGAGCTATGGCTACACCTTC
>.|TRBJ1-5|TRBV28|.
CASSETGEPQHF
TGTGCCAGCAGTGAGACGGGAGAGCCCCAGCATTTT
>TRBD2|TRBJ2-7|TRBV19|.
CASRAGGGYEQYF
TGTGCCAGTAGAGCGGGGGGAGGCTACGAGCAGTACTTC
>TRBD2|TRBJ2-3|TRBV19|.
CASTGTSGRITDTQYF
TGTGCCAGCACCGGGACTAGCGGGAGAATCACAGATACGCAGTATTTT
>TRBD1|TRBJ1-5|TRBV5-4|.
CASSGGTGADQPQHF
TGTGCCAGCAGCGGAGGGACAGGGGCCGATCAGCCCCAGCATTTT
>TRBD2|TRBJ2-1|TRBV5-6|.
CASSLFGGGENEQFF
TGTGCCAGCAGCTTGTTCGGGGGAGGGGAGAATGAGCAGTTCTTC
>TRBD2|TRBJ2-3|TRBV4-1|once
CASSQDKPSGGAKDTQYF
TGCGCCAGCAGCCAAGATAAGCCTAGCGGGGGGGCAAAAGATACGCAGTATTTT
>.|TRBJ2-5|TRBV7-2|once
CASSLASPGLETQYF
TGTGCCAGCAGCTTAGCGTCACCGGGACTGGAGACCCAGTACTTC
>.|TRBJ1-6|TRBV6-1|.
CASSETVVGFDRAGSPLHF
TGTGCCAGCAGTGAAACAGTTGTAGGATTCGACAGAGCAGGATCACCCCTCCACTTT
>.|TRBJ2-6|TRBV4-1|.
CASSPPTKRANVLTF
TGCGCCAGCAGCCCCCCGACAAAGAGGGCCAACGTCCTGACTTTC
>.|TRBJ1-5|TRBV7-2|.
CASSLGQGFRTQHF
TGTGCCAGCAGCTTAGGGCAGGGCTTCAGGACCCAGCATTTT
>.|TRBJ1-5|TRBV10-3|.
CAISELGGLNQPQHF
TGTGCCATCAGTGAGTTAGGAGGGCTCAATCAGCCCCAGCATTTT
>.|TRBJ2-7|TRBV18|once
CASSSSTRNEQYF
TGTGCCAGCTCATCTTCTACTAGGAACGAGCAGTACTTC
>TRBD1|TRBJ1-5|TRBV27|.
CASSEGTGSNQPQHF
TGTGCCAGCAGTGAGGGGACAGGCAGCAATCAGCCCCAGCATTTT
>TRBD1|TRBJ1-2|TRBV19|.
CASSPRDRYGYTF
TGTGCCAGTAGTCCCCGGGACAGGTATGGCTACACCTTC
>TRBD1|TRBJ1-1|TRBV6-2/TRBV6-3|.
CASSSGGTGRRNTEAFF
TGTGCCAGCAGTTCCGGAGGGACAGGGAGGCGGAACACTGAAGCTTTCTTT
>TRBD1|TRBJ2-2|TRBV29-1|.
CSASRGQGASGRTGELFF
TGCAGCGCCAGCCGGGGGCAGGGGGCGTCAGGGAGGACCGGGGAGCTGTTTTTT
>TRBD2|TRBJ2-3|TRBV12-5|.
CASGSSGVSTDTQYF
TGTGCTAGTGGCTCTAGCGGGGTTAGCACAGATACGCAGTATTTT
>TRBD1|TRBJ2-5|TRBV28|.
CASSLRLWVRGQQETQYF
TGTGCCAGCAGTTTACGCCTATGGGTAAGGGGACAGCAAGAGACCCAGTACTTC
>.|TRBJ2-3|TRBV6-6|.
CASRPDSPSTDTQYF
TGTGCCAGCAGGCCCGACAGCCCCAGCACAGATACGCAGTATTTT
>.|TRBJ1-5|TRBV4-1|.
CASSPGGNQPQHF
TGCGCCAGCAGCCCGGGAGGGAATCAGCCCCAGCATTTT
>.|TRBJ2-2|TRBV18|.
CASSPSANTGELFF
TGTGCCAGCTCACCATCTGCGAACACCGGGGAGCTGTTTTTT
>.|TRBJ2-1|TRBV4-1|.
CASSLTTGDFYNEQFF
TGCGCCAGCAGCCTCACAACCGGGGATTTCTACAATGAGCAGTTCTTC
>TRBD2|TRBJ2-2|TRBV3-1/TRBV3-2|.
CASRPSGGNTGELFF
TGTGCCAGCAGGCCTAGCGGGGGGAACACCGGGGAGCTGTTTTTT
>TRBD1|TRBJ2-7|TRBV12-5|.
CASGPGQGVYEQYF
TGTGCTAGTGGCCCCGGACAGGGGGTGTACGAGCAGTACTTC
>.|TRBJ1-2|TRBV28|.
CASSTTNYGYTF
TGTGCCAGCAGTACAACTAACTATGGCTACACCTTC
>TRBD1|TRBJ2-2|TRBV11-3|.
CASSFDRGYTGELFF
TGTGCCAGCAGCTTCGACAGGGGGTATACCGGGGAGCTGTTTTTT
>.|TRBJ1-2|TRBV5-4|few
CASSLGYSSAERFYGYTF
TGTGCCAGCAGCTTGGGATATTCGTCAGCCGAGCGGTTCTATGGCTACACCTTC
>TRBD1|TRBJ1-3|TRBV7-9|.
CASSLMAGGSGNTIYF
TGTGCCAGCAGCTTGATGGCAGGGGGATCTGGAAACACCATATATTTT
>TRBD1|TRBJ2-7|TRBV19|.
CASSSRQGDHEQYF
TGTGCCAGTAGTAGCCGACAGGGGGACCACGAGCAGTACTTC
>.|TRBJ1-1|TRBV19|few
CASRWGGRGTEAFF
TGTGCCAGTAGATGGGGCGGGAGAGGGACTGAAGCTTTCTTT